Listed here are 12 T cell receptor beta chains from one sample, sequenced in a study of breast tumors, draining lymph nodes, adjacent tissues. Breast cancer patients provided tissue from their axillary draining lymph nodes. TCRdb used MiXCR to reprocess the multiplex PCR reads, holding one entry per CDR3 protein. The sample yields over 150,000 distinct CDR3 sequences, 30% to 35% seen once. Sequencing was performed on axillary lymph node tissue. The source is a female donor with breast cancer. Some clones in this sample may be carry-over from other donors' samples.

This clonotype was counted many times. The gene calls are TRBV24-1 and TRBJ2-3; 11 bases align to TRBD1. Germline V gene sequence: CDR1 KGHDR, CDR2 SFDVKD. CDR3 length: 17 residues. Trimming at V came to 0 bases and at J to 6 bases, leaving 7 bases not matched to a gene. Here the CDR3 reads CATSDLPGQGVLDTQYF. CDR3 in DNA: TGTGCCACCAGTGATTTGCCGGGACAGGGGGTATTGGATACGCAGTATTTT.

This clonotype was counted at least ten times. The chain uses TRBV7-9 and TRBJ2-7, with a possible D match to TRBD1 (6 bases). Germline values: CDR1 SEHNR, CDR2 FQNEAQ (reference sequence). This CDR3 has 15 residues. V dropped 0 bases and J dropped 5 bases, with 14 bases sitting between them. The CDR3 DNA follows: TGTGCCAGCAGCTTAGCGTACAGGGAGTCTAACGAGCAGTACTTC. This sequence encodes CASSLAYRESNEQYF.

V is TRBV2 and J is TRBJ1-6, with 11 bases matching TRBD1. Germline V gene sequence: CDR1 SNHLY, CDR2 FYNNEI. This CDR3 spans 16 amino acids. The junction had 9 bases not matched to a gene; V was cut back by 4 bases and J by 10 bases. For the CDR3, the DNA is TGTGCCAGCAGTGTTTACCCGGGACAGGGGGGCTCACCCCTCCACTTT. Its translation: CASSVYPGQGGSPLHF.

Ten or more counts support this clonotype. The V gene is TRBV20-1, the J gene TRBJ2-1; 9 positions agree with TRBD2. V lost 3 bases, J lost 0 bases, and 9 bases stayed unmatched. CDR1 and CDR2 (germline): DFQATT, SNEGSKA (reference sequence). The CDR3 runs to 17 residues. This CDR3 reads CSASKERGVRSYNEQFF. The CDR3 region has the DNA TGCAGTGCTAGTAAGGAGCGGGGGGTTCGCTCCTACAATGAGCAGTTCTTC.

This chain links TRBV28 with TRBJ2-7; the D gene is possibly TRBD1 (5 bases). CDR3 length: 15 residues. Germline V gene sequence: CDR1 MDHEN, CDR2 SYDVKM. The V end was cut by 6 bases, the J end by 3 bases, with 18 bases between. The CDR3 DNA follows: TGTGCCAGCAGCTATCCAGGGTCCGCCTACTACGAGCAGTACTTC. This sequence encodes CASSYPGSAYYEQYF. Drawing the rest from reference TRBV28 and TRBJ2-7, the complete variable domain is DVKVTQSSRYLVKRTGEKVFLECVQDMDHENMFWYRQDPGLGLRLIYFSYDVKMKEKGDIPEGYSVSREKKERFSLILESASTNQTSMYLCASSYPGSAYYEQYFGPGTRLTVT.

The rearrangement uses TRBV12-3 or TRBV12-4 and TRBJ2-5; 10 bases match TRBD1. The CDR3 is 16 amino acids. The V segment lost 4 bases and the J segment 0 bases; nucleotides outside the gene matches: 5. As DNA, the CDR3 is TGTGCCAGCAGTTCGACAGGGGGCCGTGACCAAGAGACCCAGTACTTC. It translates to CASSSTGGRDQETQYF.

The chain recombines TRBV6-4 with TRBJ2-3; 9 positions match TRBD2. V dropped 5 bases and J dropped 4; count of bases not matched to a gene: 10. There are 16 residues in the CDR3. The V gene's germline CDR1 is MRHNA and CDR2 SNTAGT. This CDR3 is CASSHEAGGPADTQYF. The DNA for the CDR3 is TGTGCCAGCAGTCACGAGGCGGGAGGGCCGGCAGATACGCAGTATTTT.

This chain uses TRBV7-8 with TRBJ1-4, with no clear D. CDR3 size: 12 residues. V lost 6 bases and J lost 8, with 10 bases in between. CDR1 and CDR2 from the germline V gene are SGHVS and FQNEAQ. CDR3 residues: CASSPREEKLFF. The CDR3 DNA sequence: TGTGCCAGCAGTCCCCGGGAAGAAAAACTGTTTTTT.

V usage is TRBV28 and J usage is TRBJ2-2; the D is unclear. The CDR3 is 16 amino acids. Germline CDR1 is MDHEN and CDR2 is SYDVKM. V gave up 4 bases and J gave up 1 base, with 13 bases separating them. CDR3 nucleotides: TGTGCCAGCAGTTCCCAGAGCCACTTGAACACCGGGGAGCTGTTTTTT. Translation: CASSSQSHLNTGELFF.

This chain connects TRBV20-1 to TRBJ2-3, with TRBD2 identical over 10 bases. The CDR3 spans 15 residues. V lost 6 bases, J lost 3 bases, and 9 bases stayed unmatched. Per the germline V gene, CDR1 is DFQATT and CDR2 is SNEGSKA (reference sequence). The CDR3 nucleotides are TGCAGTGCCCCCCCCGGGACTAGCGAAACAGATACGCAGTATTTT. Translated, it gives CSAPPGTSETDTQYF.

There are a few counts of this clonotype. A much larger clone lies one base from this, so it may be a read error. The chain recombines TRBV7-3 with TRBJ2-1, with 7 bases fitting TRBD2. Germline loops: CDR1 SGHTA, CDR2 FQGTGA. The CDR3 is 15 residues long. CDR3 protein: CASSPQSGAGNEQLF. The CDR3 coding sequence is TGTGCCAGCAGCCCTCAAAGCGGGGCGGGGAATGAGCAGCTCTTC. The variable domain in full, completed from reference TRBV7-3 and TRBJ2-1, reads GAGVSQTPSNKVTEKGKYVELRCDPISGHTALYWYRQSLGQGPEFLIYFQGTGAADDSGLPNDRFFAVRPEGSVSTLKIQRTERGDSAVYLCASSPQSGAGNEQLFGPGTRLTVL.

This clonotype was counted many times. The V gene is TRBV10-3, the J gene TRBJ2-3; 9 bases are shared with TRBD2. The CDR3 runs 15 residues. V gave up 3 bases and J gave up 8 bases; unmatched junction bases: 9. Germline V CDR1 and CDR2: ENHRY, SYGVKD. The CDR3 coding sequence is TGTGCCATCAGTGATGGGCGGGAGGGGGCCCGTACGCAGTATTTT. Its protein product is CAISDGREGARTQYF.